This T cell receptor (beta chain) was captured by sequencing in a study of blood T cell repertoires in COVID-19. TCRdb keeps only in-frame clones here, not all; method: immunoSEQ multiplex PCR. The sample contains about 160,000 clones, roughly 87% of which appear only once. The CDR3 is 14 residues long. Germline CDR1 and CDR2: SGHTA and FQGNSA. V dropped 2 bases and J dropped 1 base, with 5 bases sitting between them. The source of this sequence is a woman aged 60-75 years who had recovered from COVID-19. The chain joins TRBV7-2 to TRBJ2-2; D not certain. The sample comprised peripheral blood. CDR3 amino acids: CASSLTVNTGELFF. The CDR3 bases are TGTGCCAGCAGCTTAACAGTGAACACCGGGGAGCTGTTTTTT.